This entry lists 19 T cell receptor beta chains sequenced from one sample in a study of blood T cell repertoires in COVID-19. Sequencing was performed with immunoSEQ multiplex PCR; in TCRdb, only in-frame clones are kept and a portion is missing. The sample holds a few hundred thousand clones, over 75% seen once. The sample comprised peripheral blood. These TCRs come from a human donor in a cohort sampled during active COVID-19.

The rearrangement links TRBV3-1 (or the pseudogene TRBV3-2) to TRBJ1-4; 7 positions agree with TRBD1. The germline gives CDR1 LGHDT, CDR2 YNNKEL (reference sequence). The CDR3 extends over 15 amino acids. J gave up 4 bases and V 3 bases, and 5 bases lay outside the gene matches. The CDR3 region has the DNA TGTGCCAGCAGCCATGGCAGGGGGTATAATGAAAAACTGTTTTTT. Translating gives CASSHGRGYNEKLFF.

This clone came up once. The chain combines TRBV7-9 with TRBJ2-7; tentative D call: TRBD2 (5 bases). The CDR3 extends over 13 amino acids. V lost 4 bases, J lost 9 bases, and 16 bases lay in between. Germline lookup yields CDR1 SEHNR and CDR2 FQNEAQ (reference sequence). In DNA, the CDR3 is TGTGCCAGCAGCTCAGGCGGGCCTCGGGGGCAGTACTTC. This sequence encodes CASSSGGPRGQYF.

The rearrangement joins TRBV9 to TRBJ2-1; TRBD1 matches 8 bases. CDR1 and CDR2 from the germline V gene are SGDLS and YYNGEE. The junction had 5 bases not matched to a gene; V was cut back by 0 bases and J by 9 bases. This CDR3 comprises 14 residues. This chain's CDR3 is CASSVETGAGEQFF. CDR3 coding DNA: TGTGCCAGCAGCGTAGAGACAGGGGCCGGTGAGCAGTTCTTC. Full variable domain (missing parts from reference TRBV9 and TRBJ2-1): DSGVTQTPKHLITATGQRVTLRCSPRSGDLSVYWYQQSLDQGLQFLIQYYNGEERAKGNILERFSAQQFPDLHSELNLSSLELGDSALYFCASSVETGAGEQFFGPGTRLTVL.

This chain uses TRBV6-2 or TRBV6-3 with TRBJ2-7; D gene uncertain. The V gene's germline CDR1 is MNHEY and CDR2 SVGEGT. This CDR3 is 11 amino acids long. V was trimmed by 4 bases and J by 7 bases, leaving 8 bases between them. The CDR3 here is CASSSPREQYF. The CDR3 DNA reads as TGTGCCAGCAGTTCGCCGAGGGAGCAGTACTTC.

This clone turned up a few times. The chain is built from TRBV6-1 and TRBJ2-7; 9 bases are a match to TRBD2. CDR3 size: 19 residues. In germline, CDR1 is MNHNS, CDR2 SASEGT. Trimming took 4 bases from V and 6 from J; bases not matched to a gene: 22. The CDR3 sequence: CASSASGFTLAGGPGEQYF. The CDR3 coding sequence is TGTGCCAGCAGTGCCTCCGGTTTTACGCTTGCGGGAGGGCCGGGCGAGCAGTACTTC.

The V and J genes are TRBV6-5 and TRBJ1-1; TRBD1 matches 9 bases. V lost 4 bases to trimming and J lost 1 base; unmatched junction nucleotides: 7. Per the germline V gene, CDR1 is MNHEY and CDR2 is SVGAGI. The CDR3 is made up of 16 amino acids. The CDR3 here is CASSWETTGGNTEAFF. CDR3 nucleotides: TGTGCCAGCAGTTGGGAAACGACAGGGGGGAACACTGAAGCTTTCTTT.

This clone was detected only once. The V gene is TRBV6-6, the J gene TRBJ2-7; 11 bases are a match to TRBD1. There are 14 residues in the CDR3. CDR1 and CDR2 from the germline V gene are MNHNY and SVGAGI (reference sequence). The ends lost 7 bases at V and 7 bases at J; junction bases unmatched: 9. CDR3 nucleotides: TGTGCCAGCATTGTCGGGACAGGGGGGGGAGAGCAGTACTTC. Translating it yields CASIVGTGGGEQYF.

The chain uses TRBV9 and TRBJ2-3; D unresolved. Trimming left V 0 bases short and J 2 bases short, with 7 bases between. The V gene's germline CDR1 is SGDLS and CDR2 YYNGEE. This CDR3 is 14 amino acids long. The CDR3 bases are TGTGCCAGCAGCGTAGAGCTATACACAGATACGCAGTATTTT. Protein product: CASSVELYTDTQYF.

This sequence joins TRBV2 and TRBJ1-1, with D possibly matching TRBD1 (5 bases). Germline V gene data show CDR1 as SNHLY and CDR2 as FYNNEI. The ends were cut back, 7 bases at V and 4 bases at J, with 16 bases in the middle. The CDR3 has 14 residues. This CDR3 is CASTVDGAITEAFF. The DNA of the CDR3 is TGTGCCAGCACAGTAGATGGGGCTATCACTGAAGCTTTCTTT.

The chain uses TRBV19 and TRBJ1-2; TRBD1 matches 11 bases. Per the germline V gene, CDR1 is LNHDA and CDR2 is SQIVND (reference sequence). The ends lost 4 bases at V and 7 bases at J; junction bases unmatched: 11. CDR3 size: 16 residues. The chain's CDR3 is CASSRTGGANVPGYTF. The CDR3 DNA is TGTGCCAGTAGTAGGACAGGGGGCGCGAATGTCCCTGGCTACACCTTC.

J is TRBJ2-7 and V is TRBV4-3; 9 bases are a match to TRBD2. V gave up 0 bases and J gave up 2 bases; unmatched junction bases: 5. CDR3 size: 16 residues. Germline assignment: CDR1 LGHNA and CDR2 YSLEER. The CDR3 DNA reads as TGCGCCAGCAGCCAAGATTATAGCGGGGGAGCCTACGAGCAGTACTTC. This translates into CASSQDYSGGAYEQYF.

The genes are TRBV19 and TRBJ1-5; 8 bases map to TRBD1. In germline, CDR1 is LNHDA, CDR2 SQIVND (reference sequence). This CDR3 comprises 16 residues. Losses at the gene ends were 4 bases for V and 1 base for J; bases not matched to a gene: 6. CDR3: CASSSGTGSSNQPQHF. CDR3 nucleotide sequence: TGTGCCAGTAGTAGCGGGACAGGATCGAGCAATCAGCCCCAGCATTTT. Based on the CDR3 plus reference TRBV19 and TRBJ1-5, the full variable domain is DGGITQSPKYLFRKEGQNVTLSCEQNLNHDAMYWYRQDPGQGLRLIYYSQIVNDFQKGDIAEGYSVSREKKESFPLTVTSAQKNPTAFYLCASSSGTGSSNQPQHFGDGTRLSIL.

The CDR3: CASSLGALGAVYEQYF. CDR3 coding DNA: TGCGCCAGCAGCTTAGGAGCATTGGGGGCGGTCTACGAGCAGTACTTC. This chain connects TRBV5-1 to TRBJ2-7, with D possibly matching TRBD1 (6 bases). V lost 2 bases to trimming and J lost 3 bases, with 18 bases between them. CDR3 length: 16 amino acids. From germline, CDR1 is SGHRS and CDR2 YFSETQ. Based on the CDR3 plus reference TRBV5-1 and TRBJ2-7, the full variable domain is KAGVTQTPRYLIKTRGQQVTLSCSPISGHRSVSWYQQTPGQGLQFLFEYFSETQRNKGNFPGRFSGRQFSNSRSEMNVSTLELGDSALYLCASSLGALGAVYEQYFGPGTRLTVT.

This clone was found a few times. The V call is TRBV2, the J call TRBJ1-5, with a tentative D call TRBD1 (6 bases). Trimming removed 7 bases from V and 3 bases from J, with 13 bases in between. CDR1 and CDR2 (germline): SNHLY, FYNNEI. The CDR3 covers 14 residues. This CDR3 is CASIPDRFNQPQHF. In DNA, the CDR3 is TGTGCCAGCATTCCCGACAGGTTCAATCAGCCCCAGCATTTT.

The chain combines TRBV19 with TRBJ2-2; 10 bases are a match to TRBD2. The CDR3 has 16 amino acids. Germline trimming cut 9 bases from V and 1 base from J; bases unmatched to any gene: 8. The germline V gene encodes CDR1 LNHDA and CDR2 SQIVND (reference sequence). The CDR3 DNA reads as TGTGCCAGCAAATCTAGCGGGAGAAGGAACACCGGGGAGCTGTTTTTT. It codes for CASKSSGRRNTGELFF. Using reference TRBV19 and TRBJ2-2 for the parts outside the CDR3, the full variable domain is DGGITQSPKYLFRKEGQNVTLSCEQNLNHDAMYWYRQDPGQGLRLIYYSQIVNDFQKGDIAEGYSVSREKKESFPLTVTSAQKNPTAFYLCASKSSGRRNTGELFFGEGSRLTVL.

This clone has more than one count but fewer than ten. This chain links TRBV15 with TRBJ1-3, with D possibly TRBD1 on 5 matching bases. The germline V gene encodes CDR1 LNHNV and CDR2 YYDKDF (reference sequence). The CDR3 has 17 residues. Trimming took off 0 bases at V and 4 bases at J, with 16 bases between the two ends. CDR3 bases: TGTGCCACCAGCAGAGATGGCGGCAGGGATCGGGGAAACACCATATATTTT. Its translation: CATSRDGGRDRGNTIYF. Combining the CDR3 with reference TRBV15 and TRBJ1-3 gives the whole variable domain DAMVIQNPRYQVTQFGKPVTLSCSQTLNHNVMYWYQQKSSQAPKLLFHYYDKDFNNEADTPDNFQSRRPNTSFCFLDIRSPGLGDTAMYLCATSRDGGRDRGNTIYFGEGSWLTVV.

The V call is TRBV19, the J call TRBJ1-1; 7 nucleotides match TRBD1. With 6 bases clipped from V and 7 bases from J, the junction kept 5 bases outside the gene matches. CDR1 is LNHDA and CDR2 is SQIVND in the germline V gene (reference sequence). CDR3 length equals 12 residues. CDR3 in amino acids: CASRDRDSEAFF. As DNA, the CDR3 is TGTGCCAGTAGGGACCGGGACAGTGAAGCTTTCTTT.

In DNA, the CDR3 is TGCGCCAGCAGCTTGGCCGACAGCCTCGGAAACACCATATATTTT. As protein: CASSLADSLGNTIYF. The rearrangement links TRBV5-1 to TRBJ1-3; tentatively, D is TRBD1 (5 bases). The length of the CDR3 is 15 residues. Deletions cut 0 bases from V and 4 bases from J, with 11 bases between. Germline V gene lookup returns CDR1 SGHRS and CDR2 YFSETQ.

The chain employs TRBV10-2 and TRBJ1-2; D is undetermined. Trimming removed 3 bases from V and 8 bases from J, with 10 bases in between. Germline V CDR1 and CDR2: WSHSY, SAAADI. The CDR3 runs 12 residues. The CDR3 loop is CASSETAMGYTF. The DNA for the CDR3 is TGCGCCAGCAGTGAAACAGCTATGGGCTACACCTTC.